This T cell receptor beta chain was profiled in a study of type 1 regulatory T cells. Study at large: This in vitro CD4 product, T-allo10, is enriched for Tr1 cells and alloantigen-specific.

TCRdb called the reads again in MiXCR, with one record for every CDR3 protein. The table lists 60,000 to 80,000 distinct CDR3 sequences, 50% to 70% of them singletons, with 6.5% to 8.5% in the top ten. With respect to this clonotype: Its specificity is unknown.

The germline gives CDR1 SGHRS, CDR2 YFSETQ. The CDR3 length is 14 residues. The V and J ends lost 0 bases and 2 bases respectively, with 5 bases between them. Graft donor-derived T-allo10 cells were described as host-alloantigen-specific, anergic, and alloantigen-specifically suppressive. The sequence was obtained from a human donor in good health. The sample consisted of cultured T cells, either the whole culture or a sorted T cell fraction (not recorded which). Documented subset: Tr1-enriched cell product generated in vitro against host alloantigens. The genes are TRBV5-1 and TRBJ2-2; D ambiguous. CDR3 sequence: CASSLGRNTGELFF. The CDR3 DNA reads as TGCGCCAGCAGCTTGGGACGCAACACCGGGGAGCTGTTTTTT.